These 25 T cell receptor beta chains originate from one sample sequenced in a study of blood T cells in healthy people across ages. Alongside a J-beta primer mix, a sample-barcoded 5' primer served in a second PCR lasting about 7 to 12 cycles. MiXCR was run by TCRdb on the 5' RACE reads, yielding one entry per CDR3 protein. The sample records roughly 1.5 million distinct CDR3 sequences, 35% to 45% being singletons. Specimen: blood. Source of these receptors: a woman between 18 and 30 years old in good health.

This clonotype came up a few times. V gene TRBV3-1 combines with J gene TRBJ1-1; 7 nucleotides match TRBD1. CDR3 length: 18 amino acids. Germline trimming cut 5 bases from V and 0 bases from J; bases unmatched to any gene: 15. CDR1 is LGHDT, CDR2 YNNKEL, per germline (reference sequence). CDR3 protein: CASSGRDSETSMNTEAFF. The DNA of the CDR3 is TGTGCCAGCAGCGGCCGGGACAGCGAGACCTCAATGAACACTGAAGCTTTCTTT.

The chain combines TRBV6-6 with TRBJ2-7; D ambiguous. The CDR3 has 14 residues. Trimming removed 8 bases from V and 4 bases from J, with 18 bases in between. Germline V gene sequence: CDR1 MNHNY, CDR2 SVGAGI (reference sequence). The CDR3, as DNA: TGTGCCAGCGCCTACTATCGGGCCTATTACGAGCAGTACTTC. Its protein is CASAYYRAYYEQYF.

Only a few counts were recorded for this clonotype. The chain couples TRBV10-3 to TRBJ2-7; TRBD2 agrees at 11 bases. Trimming cost V 6 bases and J 0 bases; bases outside gene matches: 10. The germline V gene encodes CDR1 ENHRY and CDR2 SYGVKD. The length of the CDR3 is 17 residues. Here the CDR3 reads CAISLPTSGSSSYEQYF. The CDR3 DNA follows: TGTGCCATCAGCCTCCCCACTAGCGGGAGCAGCTCCTACGAGCAGTACTTC.

Only a few counts were recorded for this clonotype. The chain couples TRBV7-6 to TRBJ2-7; 7 bases agree with TRBD2. With V trimmed by 2 bases and J by 7 bases, 8 bases remained unmatched. CDR3 length equals 14 residues. CDR1 SGHVS and CDR2 FNYEAQ come from the germline V gene. This chain's CDR3 is CASSLSGTTSEQYF. The CDR3 bases are TGTGCCAGCAGCTTATCAGGGACTACGTCGGAGCAGTACTTC.

This clonotype showed up just a few times. The chain carries TRBV15 and TRBJ2-3, with 8 nucleotides matching TRBD1. V dropped 4 bases and J dropped 4; count of bases not matched to a gene: 7. Germline values: CDR1 LNHNV, CDR2 YYDKDF (reference sequence). This CDR3 has 15 amino acids. The CDR3 is CATSKWTGHADTQYF. For the CDR3, the DNA is TGTGCCACCAGCAAATGGACAGGGCACGCAGATACGCAGTATTTT.

This clonotype was picked up a small number of times. This chain links TRBV12-3 or TRBV12-4 with TRBJ2-3; TRBD2 matches 8 bases. V lost 6 bases, J lost 0 bases, and 14 bases stayed unmatched. CDR3 length: 18 residues. The CDR3 protein is CASSPNQLAELSTDTQYF. The CDR3 DNA is TGTGCCAGCAGCCCAAACCAACTAGCGGAATTAAGCACAGATACGCAGTATTTT.

Here the CDR3 reads CASSPTKGGYTF. In nucleotides, the CDR3 is TGTGCCAGCAGCCCGACTAAGGGTGGCTACACCTTC. This chain joins TRBV5-6 and TRBJ1-2; D unresolved. Germline values: CDR1 SGHDT, CDR2 YYEEEE. The V end was cut by 4 bases, the J end by 7 bases, with 11 bases between. The CDR3 is made up of 12 amino acids.

This clonotype was detected a few times. The V call is TRBV25-1, the J call TRBJ2-7; 10 positions agree with TRBD2. V was clipped by 1 base and J by 5 bases; unmatched bases: 11. The CDR3 sequence is 17 residues long. Germline values: CDR1 MGHDK, CDR2 SYGVNS. The CDR3 DNA follows: TGTGCCAGCAGTGAATCCCGGACTAGCGGAGTGGGAAACGAGCAGTACTTC. It is translated as CASSESRTSGVGNEQYF.

V and J are TRBV7-9 and TRBJ2-4; 7 bases match TRBD1. The DNA end lines up better with TRBJ2-7; the J call may be wrong. Per the germline V gene, CDR1 is SEHNR and CDR2 is FQNEAQ (reference sequence). This CDR3 is 14 amino acids long. CDR3 loop: CASSYDREGYEQYF. The CDR3 DNA is TGTGCCAGCAGCTACGACAGGGAAGGGTACGAGCAGTACTTC.

This clonotype was detected only a few times. The rearrangement joins TRBV28 to TRBJ1-1; D is undetermined. Between the trimmed V and J ends, which lost 3 bases and 6 bases, there was a span of 14 bases. CDR3 size: 14 residues. Germline CDR1 and CDR2: MDHEN and SYDVKM. This CDR3 is CASSFTRSSSEAFF. CDR3 nucleotides: TGTGCCAGCAGTTTCACTCGGAGCAGCTCTGAAGCTTTCTTT.

As regards this clonotype: This may be a read error: a much more frequent sequence differs by one nucleotide. This chain links TRBV2 with TRBJ2-1; TRBD2 matches 9 bases. The CDR3 consists of 16 residues. Germline CDR1 reads SNHLY; CDR2 reads FYNNEI. Unmatched junction bases numbered 10, after V lost 4 bases and J lost 6 bases. CDR3: CASSGRQRTSANEQFF. The CDR3 nucleotides are TGTGCCAGCAGTGGTCGGCAACGGACTAGCGCCAATGAGCAGTTCTTC.

V gene TRBV6-2 or TRBV6-3 combines with J gene TRBJ1-2; TRBD1 is a possible D gene (6 bases). Trimming took off 11 bases at V and 4 bases at J, with 14 bases between the two ends. The CDR3 spans 12 residues. CDR1 MNHEY and CDR2 SVGEGT come from the germline V gene. CDR3 DNA: TGTGCCGGGGGCCGAGGGGGCTATGGCTACACCTTC. Translation gives CAGGRGGYGYTF.

V gene TRBV11-1 combines with J gene TRBJ2-5; 12 bases are shared with TRBD2. Matching the DNA end better, TRBJ2-7 makes the J call doubtful. Looked up from germline, CDR1 is SGHAT and CDR2 is FQDESV (reference sequence). This CDR3 region has 14 residues. The CDR3 nucleotides are TGTGCCAGCAGCTTCGGACTAGCGGGAATCGAGCAGTACTTC. Protein product: CASSFGLAGIEQYF.

This clonotype turned up a few times. The chain uses TRBV5-1 and TRBJ2-5, with TRBD1 matching over 9 bases. Trimming cost V 1 base and J 11 bases; bases outside gene matches: 9. The CDR3 runs to 14 residues. Germline assignment: CDR1 SGHRS and CDR2 YFSETQ. The CDR3 sequence is CASSLLQGADEQYF. The CDR3 coding sequence is TGCGCCAGCAGCTTGTTACAGGGGGCTGATGAGCAGTACTTC.

The chain's CDR3 is CASSEGAVGTQYF. CDR3 sequence (DNA): TGTGCCAGCAGTGAAGGGGCGGTAGGGACCCAGTACTTC. The rearrangement links TRBV6-5 to TRBJ2-7, with D tentatively TRBD1 (5 bases). Judging by the DNA end, TRBJ2-5 fits better; the J call may be wrong. This CDR3 comprises 13 residues. Germline CDR1 and CDR2: MNHEY and SVGAGI.

This chain uses TRBV6-1 with TRBJ2-3; D may be TRBD1 (6 bases). CDR1 MNHNS and CDR2 SASEGT come from the germline V gene. V dropped 4 bases and J dropped 2 bases, with 10 bases sitting between them. This CDR3 has 14 residues. The CDR3 coding sequence is TGTGCCAGCAGTGGACAGGCTTTCACAGATACGCAGTATTTT. This gives the protein CASSGQAFTDTQYF.

The chain links TRBV20-1 to TRBJ2-5; 8 nucleotides match TRBD2. The J call could be wrong; TRBJ2-7 is a better fit for the DNA end. Germline V gene data show CDR1 as DFQATT and CDR2 as SNEGSKA (reference sequence). The CDR3 consists of 14 residues. The CDR3 region is CSAEKTSGYVEQYF. CDR3 nucleotides: TGCAGTGCTGAAAAAACTAGCGGATATGTCGAGCAGTACTTC.

The chain links TRBV7-2 to TRBJ2-7, with TRBD2 matching over 9 bases. Germline loops: CDR1 SGHTA, CDR2 FQGNSA. CDR3 length: 15 amino acids. V gave up 1 base and J gave up 4 bases; unmatched junction bases: 5. CDR3 bases: TGTGCCAGCAGCTTAGTCGCTAGCGGGGAGTACGAGCAGTACTTC. Translation: CASSLVASGEYEQYF.

This clonotype came up a few times. The chain uses TRBV5-1 and TRBJ2-4; D remains ambiguous. The germline V gene encodes CDR1 SGHRS and CDR2 YFSETQ. V lost 0 bases and J 8 bases, leaving 15 bases between the germline ends. CDR3 length: 15 residues. CDR3 bases: TGCGCCAGCAGCTTGGGATATGCAAGCCTTGACATTCAGTACTTC. Translating gives CASSLGYASLDIQYF. The full variable domain, in which reference TRBV5-1 and TRBJ2-4 provide the parts outside the CDR3, is KAGVTQTPRYLIKTRGQQVTLSCSPISGHRSVSWYQQTPGQGLQFLFEYFSETQRNKGNFPGRFSGRQFSNSRSEMNVSTLELGDSALYLCASSLGYASLDIQYFGAGTRLSVL.

V and J are TRBV9 and TRBJ1-2; D is uncertain. Trimming took 3 bases from V and 0 from J, leaving 21 bases between them. This CDR3 is 18 amino acids long. Germline V CDR1 and CDR2: SGDLS, YYNGEE. The CDR3 region has the DNA TGTGCCAGCAGCGGACGCCCCCCAGCCGCACCCCCTAACTATGGCTACACCTTC. This codes for CASSGRPPAAPPNYGYTF.

V and J are TRBV6-6 and TRBJ1-1, with a tentative D call TRBD1 (5 bases). From germline, CDR1 is MNHNY and CDR2 SVGAGI (reference sequence). V shed 6 bases and J shed 3 bases, with 14 bases lying between them. CDR3 length equals 14 residues. The CDR3 sequence is CASSARGAYTEAFF. CDR3 nucleotide sequence: TGTGCCAGCAGCGCTAGAGGGGCCTACACTGAAGCTTTCTTT.

On this clonotype: The junction departs from the called germline gene at one end, perhaps through a read error. The genes are TRBV20-1 and TRBJ1-2; weak D call: TRBD1 (6 bases). This CDR3 spans 12 amino acids. CDR1 and CDR2 (germline): DFQATT, SNEGSKA (reference sequence). The CDR3 DNA is TGCAGTGCCTACAGGGCGCGCTATCGCTACACCTTC. It specifies CSAYRARYRYTF.

This clonotype occurred a few times. The chain links TRBV7-8 to TRBJ2-1; D gene uncertain. Germline CDR1 and CDR2: SGHVS and FQNEAQ. The V end lost 2 bases, the J end lost 10 bases, and 6 bases lay between the germline ends. This CDR3 spans 11 amino acids. CDR3 amino acids: CASSLRMEQFF. CDR3 sequence (DNA): TGTGCCAGCAGCTTAAGGATGGAGCAGTTCTTC.

This clonotype occurred a few times. Relative to the germline gene, one junction end is altered; a read error may explain this. The chain employs TRBV15 and TRBJ1-5; D call uncertain. The CDR3 has 13 residues. Germline CDR1 and CDR2: LNHNV and YYDKDF (reference sequence). DNA of the CDR3: TGTGCCACCAGCTGGGGTCTTAATCAGCCTCAGCATTTT. It specifies CATSWGLNQPQHF.

The chain joins TRBV2 to TRBJ2-3, with D hard to call. The CDR3 covers 14 residues. Between the trimmed V and J ends, which lost 5 bases and 0 bases, there was a span of 9 bases. Germline V lookup: CDR1 SNHLY, CDR2 FYNNEI. CDR3 in amino acids: CASSSTESTDTQYF. The CDR3 nucleotides read TGTGCCAGCAGTTCGACCGAGAGCACAGATACGCAGTATTTT.